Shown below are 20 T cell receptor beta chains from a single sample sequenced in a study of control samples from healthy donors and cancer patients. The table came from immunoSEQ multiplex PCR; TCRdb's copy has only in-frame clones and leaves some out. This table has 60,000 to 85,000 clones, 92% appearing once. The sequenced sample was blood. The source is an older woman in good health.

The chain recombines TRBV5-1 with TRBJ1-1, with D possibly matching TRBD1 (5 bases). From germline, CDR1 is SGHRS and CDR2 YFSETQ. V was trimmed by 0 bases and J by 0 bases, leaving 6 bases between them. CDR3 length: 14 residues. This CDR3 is CASSLAGMNTEAFF. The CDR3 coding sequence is TGCGCCAGCAGCTTGGCAGGGATGAACACTGAAGCTTTCTTT.

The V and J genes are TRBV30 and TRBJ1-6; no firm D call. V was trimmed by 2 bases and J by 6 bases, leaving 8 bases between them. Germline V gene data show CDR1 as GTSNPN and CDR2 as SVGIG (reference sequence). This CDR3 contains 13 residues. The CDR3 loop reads CAWSKQLNSPLHF. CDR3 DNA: TGTGCCTGGAGTAAACAGCTTAATTCACCCCTCCACTTT.

This chain's CDR3 is CASSLSNEQFF. The CDR3 region has the DNA TGTGCCAGCAGCTTGAGCAATGAGCAGTTCTTC. V gene TRBV7-9 combines with J gene TRBJ2-1; D unresolved. The germline CDR1 and CDR2 sequences are SEHNR and FQNEAQ (reference sequence). V lost 3 bases, J lost 6 bases, and 3 bases lay in between. CDR3 length: 11 amino acids. Using reference TRBV7-9 and TRBJ2-1 for the parts outside the CDR3, the full variable domain is DTGVSQNPRHKITKRGQNVTFRCDPISEHNRLYWYRQTLGQGPEFLTYFQNEAQLEKSRLLSDRFSAERPKGSFSTLEIQRTEQGDSAMYLCASSLSNEQFFGPGTRLTVL.

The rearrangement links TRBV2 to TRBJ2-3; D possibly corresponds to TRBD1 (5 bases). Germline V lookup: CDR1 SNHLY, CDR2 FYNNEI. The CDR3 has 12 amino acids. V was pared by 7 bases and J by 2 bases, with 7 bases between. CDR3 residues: CASNRNTDTQYF. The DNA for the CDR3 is TGTGCCAGCAACAGGAACACAGATACGCAGTATTTT.

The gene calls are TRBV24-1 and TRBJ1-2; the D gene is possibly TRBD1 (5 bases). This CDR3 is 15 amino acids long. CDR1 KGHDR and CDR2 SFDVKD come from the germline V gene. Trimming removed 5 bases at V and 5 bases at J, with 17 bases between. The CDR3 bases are TGTGCCACCAGTGGCATAGGAACAGGTGGTTATGGCTACACCTTC. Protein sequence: CATSGIGTGGYGYTF.

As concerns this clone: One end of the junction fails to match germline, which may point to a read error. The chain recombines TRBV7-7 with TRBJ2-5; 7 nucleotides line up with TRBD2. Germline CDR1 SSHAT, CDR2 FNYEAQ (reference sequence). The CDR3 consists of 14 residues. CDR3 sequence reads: CASSLAGLGETQYF. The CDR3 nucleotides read TGTGCTAGCAGCTTAGCAGGACTAGGAGAGACCCAGTACTTC.

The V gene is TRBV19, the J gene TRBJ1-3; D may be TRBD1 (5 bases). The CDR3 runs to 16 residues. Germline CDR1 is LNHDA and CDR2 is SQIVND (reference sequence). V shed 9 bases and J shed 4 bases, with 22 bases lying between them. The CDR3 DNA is TGTGCCAGCTATAAACCGGGACTCGAGGACGGAAACACCATATATTTT. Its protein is CASYKPGLEDGNTIYF.

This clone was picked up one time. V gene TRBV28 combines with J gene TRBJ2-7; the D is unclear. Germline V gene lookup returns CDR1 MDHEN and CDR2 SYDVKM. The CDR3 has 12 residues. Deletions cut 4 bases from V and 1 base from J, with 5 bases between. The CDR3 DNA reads TGTGCCAGCAGTTCCGGTTCCTACGAGCAGTACTTC. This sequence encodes CASSSGSYEQYF.

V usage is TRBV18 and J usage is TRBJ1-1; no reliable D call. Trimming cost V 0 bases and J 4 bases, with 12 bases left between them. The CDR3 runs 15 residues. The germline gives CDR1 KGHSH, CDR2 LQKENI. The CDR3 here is CASSPPHVRITEAFF. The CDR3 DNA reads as TGTGCCAGCTCACCACCCCATGTTAGGATCACTGAAGCTTTCTTT.

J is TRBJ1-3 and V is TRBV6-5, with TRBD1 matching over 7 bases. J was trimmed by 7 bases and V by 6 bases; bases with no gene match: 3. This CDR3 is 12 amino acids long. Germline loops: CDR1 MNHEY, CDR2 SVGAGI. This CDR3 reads CASRSRGNTIYF. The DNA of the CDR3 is TGTGCCAGCAGATCCAGGGGGAACACCATATATTTT.

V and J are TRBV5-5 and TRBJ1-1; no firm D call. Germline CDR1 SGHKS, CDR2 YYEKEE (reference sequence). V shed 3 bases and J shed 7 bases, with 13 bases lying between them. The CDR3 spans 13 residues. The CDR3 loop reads CASSWGEGLEAFF. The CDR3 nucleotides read TGTGCCAGCAGCTGGGGAGAGGGCCTTGAAGCTTTCTTT.

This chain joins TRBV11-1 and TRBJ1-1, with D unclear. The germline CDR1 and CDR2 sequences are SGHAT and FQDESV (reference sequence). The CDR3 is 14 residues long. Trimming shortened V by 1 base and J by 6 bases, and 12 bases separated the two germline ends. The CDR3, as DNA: TGTGCCAGCAGCTTAGGAGGAACTGTCGCTGAAGCTTTCTTT. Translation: CASSLGGTVAEAFF.

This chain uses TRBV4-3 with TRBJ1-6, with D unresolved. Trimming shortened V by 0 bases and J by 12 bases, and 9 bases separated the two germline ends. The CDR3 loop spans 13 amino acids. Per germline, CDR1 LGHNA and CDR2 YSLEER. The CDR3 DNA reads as TGCGCCAGCAGCCAAGAGTTAAGAAAACCCCTCCACTTT. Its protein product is CASSQELRKPLHF.

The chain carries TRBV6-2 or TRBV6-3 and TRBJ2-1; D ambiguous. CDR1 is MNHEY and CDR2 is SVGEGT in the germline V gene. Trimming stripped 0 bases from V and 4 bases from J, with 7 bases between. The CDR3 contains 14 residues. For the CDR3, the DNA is TGTGCCAGCAGTTACTCGACGGTTTACAATGAGCAGTTCTTC. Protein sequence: CASSYSTVYNEQFF.

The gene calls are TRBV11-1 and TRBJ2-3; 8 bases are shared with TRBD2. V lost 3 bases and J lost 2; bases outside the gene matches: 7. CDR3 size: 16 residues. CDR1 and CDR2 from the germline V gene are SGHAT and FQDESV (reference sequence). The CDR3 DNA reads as TGTGCCAGCAGCTTCAGGGCTAGCGGGTCCACAGATACGCAGTATTTT. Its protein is CASSFRASGSTDTQYF.

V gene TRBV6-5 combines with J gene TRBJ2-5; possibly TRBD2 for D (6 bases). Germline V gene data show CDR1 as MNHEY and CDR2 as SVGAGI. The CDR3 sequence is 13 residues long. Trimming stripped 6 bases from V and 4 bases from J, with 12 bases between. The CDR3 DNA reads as TGTGCCAGCAGCGCCCTGGGGGGAGAGACCCAGTACTTC. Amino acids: CASSALGGETQYF.

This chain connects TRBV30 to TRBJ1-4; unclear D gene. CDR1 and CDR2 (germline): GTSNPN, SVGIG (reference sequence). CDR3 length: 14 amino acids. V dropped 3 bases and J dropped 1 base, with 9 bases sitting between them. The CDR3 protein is CAWSRWGTNEKLFF. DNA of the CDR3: TGTGCCTGGAGCCGCTGGGGAACTAATGAAAAACTGTTTTTT.

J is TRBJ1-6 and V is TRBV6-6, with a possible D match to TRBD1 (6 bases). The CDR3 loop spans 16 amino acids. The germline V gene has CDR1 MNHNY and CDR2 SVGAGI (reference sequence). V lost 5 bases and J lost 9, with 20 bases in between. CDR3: CASSTDPWTVGSPLHF. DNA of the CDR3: TGTGCCAGCAGTACTGACCCTTGGACAGTTGGTTCACCCCTCCACTTT.

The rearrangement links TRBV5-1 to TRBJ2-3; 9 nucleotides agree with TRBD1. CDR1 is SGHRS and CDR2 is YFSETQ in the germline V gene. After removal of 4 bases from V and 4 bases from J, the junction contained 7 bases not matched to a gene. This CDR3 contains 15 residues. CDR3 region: CASSHGQGTADTQYF. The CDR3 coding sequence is TGCGCCAGCAGCCATGGACAGGGGACGGCAGATACGCAGTATTTT.

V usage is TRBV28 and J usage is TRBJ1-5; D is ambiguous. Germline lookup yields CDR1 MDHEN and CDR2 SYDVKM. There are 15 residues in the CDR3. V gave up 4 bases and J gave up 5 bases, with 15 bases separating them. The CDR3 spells CASSSVSQFHQPQHF. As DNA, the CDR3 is TGTGCCAGCAGTTCGGTTAGTCAGTTCCATCAGCCCCAGCATTTT.